This TCR beta chain came from a study of T cell responses to AZD1222 COVID-19 vaccine. The V end lost 6 bases, the J end lost 0 bases, and 12 bases lay between the germline ends. CDR1 is LNHDA and CDR2 is SQIVND in the germline V gene (reference sequence). The CDR3 totals 15 residues. Profiling relied on immunoSEQ multiplex PCR, and the TCRdb table lists in-frame clones only, not all of them. The sample has 45,000 to 55,000 clones; around 80% are singletons. Whole-study results and caveats: Repertoire sampling occurred only after the peak T cell response. CD4 TCRs covered the whole spike, strongest at regions 160-218 and 743-854.

About this clone: Its antigen is not identified.

This clonotype was sampled from an adult in good health. Sample: peripheral blood, taken on day 0 of MenACWY control vaccination. This rearrangement joins TRBV19 to TRBJ2-1; D remains unclear. In DNA, the CDR3 is TGTGCCAGTAGGACGGACCGGAGCTCCTACAATGAGCAGTTCTTC. Translated, it gives CASRTDRSSYNEQFF.